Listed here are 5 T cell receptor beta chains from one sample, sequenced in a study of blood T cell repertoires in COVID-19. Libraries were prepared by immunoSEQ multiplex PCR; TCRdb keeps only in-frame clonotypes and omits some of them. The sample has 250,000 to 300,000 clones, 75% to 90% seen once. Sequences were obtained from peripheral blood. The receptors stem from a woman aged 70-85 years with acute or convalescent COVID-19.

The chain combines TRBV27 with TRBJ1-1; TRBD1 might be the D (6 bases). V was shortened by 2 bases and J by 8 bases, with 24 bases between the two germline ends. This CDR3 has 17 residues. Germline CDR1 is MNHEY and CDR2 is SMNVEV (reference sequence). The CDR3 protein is CASSLAVSGRNRVEAFF. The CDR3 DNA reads TGTGCCAGCAGTTTAGCAGTATCGGGGAGAAACAGGGTCGAAGCTTTCTTT.

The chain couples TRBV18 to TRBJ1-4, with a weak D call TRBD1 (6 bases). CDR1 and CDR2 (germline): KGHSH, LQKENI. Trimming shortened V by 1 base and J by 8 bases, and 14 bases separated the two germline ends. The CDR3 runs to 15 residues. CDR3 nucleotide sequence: TGTGCCAGCTCACCACGGGGGCGTAGCACCGAAAAACTGTTTTTT. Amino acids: CASSPRGRSTEKLFF.

The CDR3 DNA sequence: TGCGCCAGCAGCTACCGGGGGACAGGGTTTGAAAAACTGTTTTTT. Translating it yields CASSYRGTGFEKLFF. The chain is built from TRBV4-1 and TRBJ1-4; 9 positions match TRBD1. J gave up 7 bases and V 5 bases, and 8 bases lay outside the gene matches. Germline CDR1 is MGHRA and CDR2 is YSYEKL. This CDR3 spans 15 amino acids.

CDR3 sequence: CASRAGLAGKETQYF. CDR3 bases: TGTGCCAGTAGGGCCGGACTAGCGGGTAAAGAGACCCAGTACTTC. The chain links TRBV19 to TRBJ2-5, with 11 bases lining up with TRBD2. CDR3 length: 15 amino acids. The germline V gene has CDR1 LNHDA and CDR2 SQIVND (reference sequence). V trimming: 6 bases; J trimming: 3 bases; junction bases outside the gene matches: 6.

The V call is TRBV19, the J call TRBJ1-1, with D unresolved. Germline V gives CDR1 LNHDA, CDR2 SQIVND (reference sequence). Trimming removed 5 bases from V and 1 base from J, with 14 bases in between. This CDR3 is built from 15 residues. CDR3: CASSFPGRGNTEAFF. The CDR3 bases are TGTGCCAGTAGTTTTCCAGGTCGGGGGAACACTGAAGCTTTCTTT.